This T cell receptor (beta chain) was retrieved from a study of spatial heterogeneity in lung cancer (dated by TCRdb to the late 2010s). Regarding the study in general: More beta-chain than alpha-chain transcripts were consistently detected, likely reflecting higher beta-chain transcript abundance. In the raw uncorrected reads, each unique combination of TCR and UMI appeared more than ten times on average. The study quantitatively compared TCR alpha and beta repertoires across multiple tumor regions, matched nontumor lung and blood in non-small cell lung cancer. The study linked features of the TCR repertoire to counts of nonsynonymous mutations, which were determined by whole-exome sequencing of tumor tissue. At surgery, both alpha and beta chains were TCR-sequenced in 220 tumor regions, approximately 64 matched nontumor lung samples and around 50 PBMC samples.

Sample time point, as interpreted from the label and publication: sample taken at primary tumor resection. Without any cell sorting, TCR sequencing was performed on whole RNA extracted either from tumor and nontumor lung tissue or from cryopreserved PBMC samples. Samples were obtained from 70 to 85 patients with early-stage, untreated non-small cell lung cancer from the lung TRACERx cohort. Patients were selected for TCR sequencing only if sufficient RNA was available from at least two tumor regions. The investigation overall reported the following: Additional single-cell paired TCR alpha and beta sequencing was considered necessary to confirm, at a functional level, the hypothesis that regional TCRs recognize regional mutations. Ubiquitous expanded tumor TCRs were found in blood more often at tumor resection than at routine follow-up.

This clonotype showed up many times. Its antigen remains undetermined. No quality values exist for individual bases; no much larger clone is one base distant. From the cysteine up to the phenylalanine, the CDR3 has a length of 12 residues. The retained sequence is limited to the CDR3, 36 bases, with the frame set at the first base. Trimming at the junction amounts to 5 bases on V and 4 bases on J, and the germline ends lie 7 bases apart. The germline V gene gives CDR1 as LGHNT and CDR2 as FRNRAP. Library creation used 5' RACE. TCRdb names NextSeq 500 as the instrument used. In the TCR library protocol, a unique molecular identifier was attached to each TCR cDNA molecule so that PCR and sequencing errors could be corrected. Under the source paper's analysis protocol: TCR identification, UMI-based error correction and CDR3 extraction were performed with Decombinator tools. TCRs above a frequency of 2 per 1,000, corresponding to the top 1% of the tumor frequency distribution, were defined as expanded. Renyi diversity was computed with the R vegan package after each repertoire had been subsampled 100 times to 5,000 TCRs. To build CDR3 similarity networks, amino acid triplet string-kernel similarity was used, and CDR3s were connected when their pairwise similarity was above 0.82. The raw public data were reprocessed by TCRdb itself: fastp quality trimming at Q25, MiXCR clonotype calling, in-frame beta chains only. Every CDR3 protein is listed once, alongside the most common genes and DNA of its rows. Clone size and V and J calls follow TCRdb, not the original study. Counted in this sample were 45,000 to 55,000 distinct CDR3 sequences; approximately 5% of them appeared once. The top ten clonotypes cover roughly 10% of the sample.

Sequenced material: PBMCs, taken at surgery. The V gene is TRBV12-5 and the J gene is TRBJ2-3, with the D gene call left open. The TCR comes from a male donor with early-stage non-small cell lung cancer. Here the CDR3 is given as CASGRAPDTQYF. DNA sequence: TGTGCTAGTGGTAGGGCCCCAGATACGCAGTATTTT.